A selection of T cell receptor beta chains follows, all from one sample in a study of regulatory T cells. Assay: immunoSEQ multiplex PCR; the TCRdb copy retains only in-frame clones and omits some. The data show about 20,000 clones, approximately 93% seen once. The material sequenced was CD8+ T cells sorted from blood. The receptors originated from a child between 2 and 9 years old with CD3G deficiency. Both conserved end residues are part of each CDR3. The D gene is left open where the match is weak. Not all rows give a size; the values are once, few, many and, for expanded clones, a class.

cdr3_nt: TGTGCCAGCAGTCTGGGGGACGACCAGTTCTTC
cdr3_aa: CASSLGDDQFF
clone_size: .
cdr3_length: 11
d_call: .
v_call: TRBV28
j_call: TRBJ2-1

cdr3_nt: TGCGCCAGCAGCTTCGCAGGGGGGGCCTACGAGCAGTACTTC
cdr3_aa: CASSFAGGAYEQYF
clone_size: once
cdr3_length: 14
d_call: .
v_call: TRBV5-1
j_call: TRBJ2-7

cdr3_nt: TGTGCCAGCAGTTGGGGCTTGAACACTGAAGCTTTCTTT
cdr3_aa: CASSWGLNTEAFF
clone_size: once
cdr3_length: 13
d_call: .
v_call: TRBV28
j_call: TRBJ1-1

cdr3_nt: TGTGCCAGCAGTGTGTACGGGATCACTGAAGCTTTCTTT
cdr3_aa: CASSVYGITEAFF
clone_size: .
cdr3_length: 13
d_call: .
v_call: TRBV6-1
j_call: TRBJ1-1

cdr3_nt: TGCGCCAGCAGTGTCGGTCGGAGCACAGATACGCAGTATTTT
cdr3_aa: CASSVGRSTDTQYF
clone_size: .
cdr3_length: 14
d_call: .
v_call: TRBV10-1
j_call: TRBJ2-3

cdr3_nt: TGTGCCAGCAAGCCCCCAGAGGGGTCCTACGAGCAGTACTTC
cdr3_aa: CASKPPEGSYEQYF
clone_size: .
cdr3_length: 14
d_call: .
v_call: TRBV6-1
j_call: TRBJ2-7

cdr3_nt: TGTGCCAGCAGTTCCCCGGGACAGGGAAACGAGCAGTACTTC
cdr3_aa: CASSSPGQGNEQYF
clone_size: .
cdr3_length: 14
d_call: TRBD1
v_call: TRBV28
j_call: TRBJ2-7

cdr3_nt: TGTGCCAGCAGTTTCCGGGCCTTTAATCAGCCCCAGCATTTT
cdr3_aa: CASSFRAFNQPQHF
clone_size: .
cdr3_length: 14
d_call: .
v_call: TRBV28
j_call: TRBJ1-5

cdr3_nt: TGTGCCTGGAGTGTGTTGGCTTCAGATACGCAGTATTTT
cdr3_aa: CAWSVLASDTQYF
clone_size: once
cdr3_length: 13
d_call: .
v_call: TRBV30
j_call: TRBJ2-3

cdr3_nt: TGTGCCAGCAGTGCGTCCGGGAACCCCTACGAGCAGTACTTC
cdr3_aa: CASSASGNPYEQYF
clone_size: .
cdr3_length: 14
d_call: .
v_call: TRBV6-1
j_call: TRBJ2-7

cdr3_nt: TGTGCCAGCAGCTCTAATAGCGGGAGCGTCGGGGAGCTGTTTTTT
cdr3_aa: CASSSNSGSVGELFF
clone_size: .
cdr3_length: 15
d_call: TRBD2
v_call: TRBV7-9
j_call: TRBJ2-2

cdr3_nt: TGTGCCAGCAGTTCGGAGGGTTACGAGCAGTACTTC
cdr3_aa: CASSSEGYEQYF
clone_size: .
cdr3_length: 12
d_call: .
v_call: TRBV28
j_call: TRBJ2-7

cdr3_nt: TGTGCCAGCAGTCCCCCGGGAGGTTTGGAGCAGTTCTTC
cdr3_aa: CASSPPGGLEQFF
clone_size: .
cdr3_length: 13
d_call: TRBD2
v_call: TRBV6-1
j_call: TRBJ2-1

cdr3_nt: TGTGCCAGTAAGTACTCCCGGGCACGGAATAATGAAAAACTGTTTTTT
cdr3_aa: CASKYSRARNNEKLFF
clone_size: .
cdr3_length: 16
d_call: .
v_call: TRBV19
j_call: TRBJ1-4

cdr3_nt: TGTGCCAGCAGTTTAAGGGAGAAATACAATGAGCAGTTCTTC
cdr3_aa: CASSLREKYNEQFF
clone_size: .
cdr3_length: 14
d_call: .
v_call: TRBV28
j_call: TRBJ2-1

cdr3_nt: TGTGCCAGCAGTCTAGCCAACGTGTACTACAATGAGCAGTTCTTC
cdr3_aa: CASSLANVYYNEQFF
clone_size: .
cdr3_length: 15
d_call: .
v_call: TRBV28
j_call: TRBJ2-1

cdr3_nt: TGTGCCAGCAGTTTAACGGGGGTTAATGAAAAACTGTTTTTT
cdr3_aa: CASSLTGVNEKLFF
clone_size: once
cdr3_length: 14
d_call: .
v_call: TRBV28
j_call: TRBJ1-4

cdr3_nt: TGTGCCAGCAGCTTAGCGGGTCAGTACGAGCAGTACTTC
cdr3_aa: CASSLAGQYEQYF
clone_size: .
cdr3_length: 13
d_call: TRBD2
v_call: TRBV28
j_call: TRBJ2-7

cdr3_nt: TGTGCCAGCAGCTTTAGCGGGAGCTCCTACAATGAGCAGTTCTTC
cdr3_aa: CASSFSGSSYNEQFF
clone_size: .
cdr3_length: 15
d_call: TRBD2
v_call: TRBV13
j_call: TRBJ2-1

cdr3_nt: TGCGCCAGCAGCCAAGACCCAACAGGTCCCTACGAGCAGTACTTC
cdr3_aa: CASSQDPTGPYEQYF
clone_size: .
cdr3_length: 15
d_call: .
v_call: TRBV4-1
j_call: TRBJ2-7

cdr3_nt: TGTGCCAGCAGTCTCCTACAGGGGGATACGCAGTATTTT
cdr3_aa: CASSLLQGDTQYF
clone_size: once
cdr3_length: 13
d_call: TRBD1
v_call: TRBV28
j_call: TRBJ2-3

cdr3_nt: TGTGCCAGCAGTGGAACATGGGGGGTTCAGTTCTTC
cdr3_aa: CASSGTWGVQFF
clone_size: .
cdr3_length: 12
d_call: .
v_call: TRBV6-1
j_call: TRBJ2-1

cdr3_nt: TGTGCCAGCAGTTTGGGTCACGGGACTAGTCAGTTCTTC
cdr3_aa: CASSLGHGTSQFF
clone_size: .
cdr3_length: 13
d_call: TRBD2
v_call: TRBV27
j_call: TRBJ2-1

cdr3_nt: TGTGCCAGCAGTGAACTAGGGGAGAGTACCTACGAGCAGTACTTC
cdr3_aa: CASSELGESTYEQYF
clone_size: .
cdr3_length: 15
d_call: .
v_call: TRBV6-1
j_call: TRBJ2-7

cdr3_nt: TGTGCCAGCAGTCGGTCGGCGGGGGCCGGGGAGCTGTTTTTT
cdr3_aa: CASSRSAGAGELFF
clone_size: .
cdr3_length: 14
d_call: TRBD2
v_call: TRBV6-5
j_call: TRBJ2-2

cdr3_nt: TGTGCCAGCAGTATACCCGGGACAGAGCAGTACTTC
cdr3_aa: CASSIPGTEQYF
clone_size: few
cdr3_length: 12
d_call: .
v_call: TRBV28
j_call: TRBJ2-7

cdr3_nt: TGTGCCAGCAGTTACACGGAAAATGAAAAACTGTTTTTT
cdr3_aa: CASSYTENEKLFF
clone_size: .
cdr3_length: 13
d_call: .
v_call: TRBV6-6
j_call: TRBJ1-4

cdr3_nt: TGTGCCAGCAGCTTACTGTCAGAGGGAGATGAGCAGTTCTTC
cdr3_aa: CASSLLSEGDEQFF
clone_size: .
cdr3_length: 14
d_call: .
v_call: TRBV7-6
j_call: TRBJ2-1

cdr3_nt: TGTGCCAGCAGCCAAGGTCAGGGCAGGGGTGGGTCAGATACGCAGTATTTT
cdr3_aa: CASSQGQGRGGSDTQYF
clone_size: .
cdr3_length: 17
d_call: .
v_call: TRBV4-2
j_call: TRBJ2-3

cdr3_nt: TGTGCCAGCAGCTATACAGGGGACGAGCAGTACTTC
cdr3_aa: CASSYTGDEQYF
clone_size: .
cdr3_length: 12
d_call: TRBD1
v_call: TRBV6-1
j_call: TRBJ2-7

cdr3_nt: TGTGCCAGCAGTTTAAGGGGGGGCTCCATCCCCGGCTCTTGGCACACCGGGGAGCTGTTTTTT
cdr3_aa: CASSLRGGSIPGSWHTGELFF
clone_size: .
cdr3_length: 21
d_call: .
v_call: TRBV28
j_call: TRBJ2-2

cdr3_nt: TGTGCCAGCAGCTTAGGCACAGGGATTAGTACGGGGCAGTTCTTC
cdr3_aa: CASSLGTGISTGQFF
clone_size: .
cdr3_length: 15
d_call: .
v_call: TRBV11-2
j_call: TRBJ2-1

cdr3_nt: TGTGCCAGCAGTTTACGGGTGGGGGAGCAGTTCTTC
cdr3_aa: CASSLRVGEQFF
clone_size: .
cdr3_length: 12
d_call: .
v_call: TRBV28
j_call: TRBJ2-1

cdr3_nt: TGTGCCAGCAGCCGCCGGACTAGCGGGCCCCAATACGAGCAGTACTTC
cdr3_aa: CASSRRTSGPQYEQYF
clone_size: .
cdr3_length: 16
d_call: TRBD2
v_call: TRBV7-8
j_call: TRBJ2-7

cdr3_nt: TGTGCCAGCAGTTTATCCGGGATCAATGAGCAGTTCTTC
cdr3_aa: CASSLSGINEQFF
clone_size: .
cdr3_length: 13
d_call: .
v_call: TRBV28
j_call: TRBJ2-1

cdr3_nt: TGTGCCACCGGGGACGGCACAGATACGCAGTATTTT
cdr3_aa: CATGDGTDTQYF
clone_size: .
cdr3_length: 12
d_call: .
v_call: TRBV27
j_call: TRBJ2-3

cdr3_nt: TGTGCCAGCAGCCTATACCTGGTAAGCTCCTATAATTCACCCCTCCACTTT
cdr3_aa: CASSLYLVSSYNSPLHF
clone_size: .
cdr3_length: 17
d_call: .
v_call: TRBV7-4
j_call: TRBJ1-6

cdr3_nt: TGTGCCAGCAGTGACTCAGCCTTTCGGGACAGGGGATCCTACGAGCAGTACTTC
cdr3_aa: CASSDSAFRDRGSYEQYF
clone_size: .
cdr3_length: 18
d_call: TRBD1
v_call: TRBV6-4
j_call: TRBJ2-7

cdr3_nt: TGCGCCAGCAGCTTCGCGGTTGGAGGACGCACAGATACGCAGTATTTT
cdr3_aa: CASSFAVGGRTDTQYF
clone_size: .
cdr3_length: 16
d_call: .
v_call: TRBV5-1
j_call: TRBJ2-3

cdr3_nt: TGTGCCAGCAGTTTACGCGGATGGGCCTACGAGCAGTACTTC
cdr3_aa: CASSLRGWAYEQYF
clone_size: .
cdr3_length: 14
d_call: .
v_call: TRBV28
j_call: TRBJ2-7

cdr3_nt: TGCGCCAGCAGCTTGGCCCAGGGACTCCTATACGAGCAGTACTTC
cdr3_aa: CASSLAQGLLYEQYF
clone_size: .
cdr3_length: 15
d_call: .
v_call: TRBV5-1
j_call: TRBJ2-7

cdr3_nt: TGTGCCAGCAGTGCCCGCGGGAGGGCCCCGTACGAGCAGTACTTC
cdr3_aa: CASSARGRAPYEQYF
clone_size: .
cdr3_length: 15
d_call: TRBD2
v_call: TRBV28
j_call: TRBJ2-7

cdr3_nt: TGTGCCAGCAGCTCGTTAGCGGGACTTCAAGAGACCCAGTACTTC
cdr3_aa: CASSSLAGLQETQYF
clone_size: .
cdr3_length: 15
d_call: TRBD2
v_call: TRBV7-8
j_call: TRBJ2-5

cdr3_nt: TGTGCCTGGAGTCGTTATCCGGAGGAGCAGTTCTTC
cdr3_aa: CAWSRYPEEQFF
clone_size: .
cdr3_length: 12
d_call: .
v_call: TRBV30
j_call: TRBJ2-1

cdr3_nt: TGTGCCAGTAGTATTCTAGCGGGAGGTCTCGGGGAGCTGTTTTTT
cdr3_aa: CASSILAGGLGELFF
clone_size: .
cdr3_length: 15
d_call: TRBD2
v_call: TRBV19
j_call: TRBJ2-2

cdr3_nt: TGTGCCAGCAGTTTCACACAGGGGGTTGAAGCTTTCTTT
cdr3_aa: CASSFTQGVEAFF
clone_size: .
cdr3_length: 13
d_call: TRBD1
v_call: TRBV28
j_call: TRBJ1-1